This TCR beta chain was captured by sequencing in a study of tissue T cells after allogeneic stem cell transplantation. Study-wide background: Tissue samples with histologically apparent lymphocytes on H&E review were prioritized for sequencing. Study-level points and caveats: Anatomically similar tissues had similar TCR repertoires within each patient. Across patients, clones rarely overlapped, yet motif clusters were shared tissue-specifically. Tissue-detected TCR repertoire was only partly captured by blood and spleen T cells.

CDR3 length equals 14 residues. The V gene's germline CDR1 is MNHEY and CDR2 SVGAGI. With 0 bases removed from V and 5 bases from J, the gap between germline ends came to 8 bases. Regarding this clone: Its target is unknown.

Produced via immunoSEQ multiplex PCR; TCRdb's table is partial and in-frame only. The repertoire includes 8,000 to 10,000 clones, approximately 61% of them detected once, and about 10% sits in the top ten. The receptor was derived from a woman between 18 and 55 years old with breast cancer. This chain uses TRBV6-5 with TRBJ2-1; D gene ambiguous. Specimen: tissue from the jejunum, collected at autopsy. DNA for the CDR3: TGTGCCAGCAGTTACTCGAGACCGGACAATGAGCAGTTCTTC. Translation: CASSYSRPDNEQFF.